A selection of T cell receptor beta chains follows, all from one sample in a study of monozygotic twins with inflammatory bowel disease. TCRdb reprocessed the 5' RACE reads, keeping one entry per CDR3 protein, no DNA. The table for this sample gives some 210,000 distinct CDR3 sequences. Sequenced: blood. The receptor source for this set is a human donor with ulcerative colitis or Crohn's disease, or a healthy co-twin of an affected twin (not recorded which). Each CDR3 is given with its conserved first and last residue.

v_call,j_call,cdr3_length,cdr3_aa
TRBV29-1,TRBJ2-1,15,CSVQLTGGLRNEQFF
TRBV10-3,TRBJ1-6,15,CAISEGNGDNSPLHF
TRBV4-2,TRBJ2-1,16,CASSQDFGGSYNEQFF
TRBV19,TRBJ1-5,16,CASSPEPGVSGQPQHF
TRBV12-3/TRBV12-4,TRBJ2-7,14,CASSPFALNYEQYF
TRBV20-1,TRBJ2-4,11,CSASSEDIQYF
TRBV11-1,TRBJ2-7,13,CASRPTGTSEQYF
TRBV4-1,TRBJ2-1,15,CASTHLADSYNEQFF
TRBV5-1,TRBJ2-1,15,CASSPGLSKVNEQFF
TRBV9,TRBJ2-3,15,CASSVAGTSTDTQYF
TRBV10-3,TRBJ1-2,18,CAISESGVAGRQYYGYTF
TRBV6-1,TRBJ1-2,14,CAVTGGHPGYGYTF
TRBV12-3/TRBV12-4,TRBJ2-7,14,CASSREGVVSEQYF
TRBV12-3/TRBV12-4,TRBJ1-4,13,CASRGTGMEELFF
TRBV12-3/TRBV12-4,TRBJ1-6,14,CASSRGGYNSPLHF
TRBV5-6,TRBJ1-2,16,CASSRPYRGGNYGYTF
TRBV5-1,TRBJ2-2,14,CASSLAWSTGELFF
TRBV27,TRBJ1-6,14,CASLRATYNSPLHF
TRBV6-1,TRBJ1-5,15,CASSPDRVPYQPQHF
TRBV19,TRBJ1-2,14,CASHGTGSNYGYTF
TRBV18,TRBJ1-1,13,CASSPVMNTEAFF
TRBV29-1,TRBJ1-2,11,CSGIHPRGYTF
TRBV3-1,TRBJ1-4,15,CASSLPGTKNEKLFF
TRBV28,TRBJ2-2,15,CASITGTANTGELFF
TRBV4-1,TRBJ2-6,18,CASSQADFLPSGANVLTF
TRBV5-1,TRBJ1-4,14,CASSPGGTNEKLFF
TRBV5-1,TRBJ1-1,14,CAGKQGAENTEAFF
TRBV20-1,TRBJ1-3,12,CSARDPPNTIYF
TRBV19,TRBJ2-7,14,CASNRDLSSYEQYF
TRBV3-1,TRBJ2-7,15,CASSTFGESFHEQYF
TRBV11-2,TRBJ1-2,18,CASSPRGTGTLLNYGYTF
TRBV11-2,TRBJ1-5,15,CASSLETGFNQPQHF
TRBV6-5,TRBJ1-4,16,CASSYTGTEENEKLFF
TRBV18,TRBJ2-6,19,CASSPIVGQGTVGANVLTF
TRBV20-1,TRBJ2-5,13,CSAPTASQETQYF
TRBV5-1,TRBJ2-7,14,CASSSTGSTYEQYF
TRBV3-1,TRBJ1-5,14,CASSQDPTGQPQHF
TRBV11-1,TRBJ2-1,19,CASSSPPGTSGTYYNEQFF
TRBV14,TRBJ2-1,11,CASRDYNEQFF
TRBV5-1,TRBJ2-7,14,CASSLDRLIYEQYF